One T cell receptor (beta chain) is described in this entry. The target antigen is unknown. The sample has other DNA sequences that encode this CDR3 too. Germline-derived CDR1 and CDR2 are SEHNR and FQNEAQ (reference sequence). The CDR3 is 15 residues long. With V trimmed by 5 bases and J by 7 bases, 12 bases remained unmatched. This entry comes from a study of Tregs in tolerant kidney transplant recipients. The nonmyeloablative bone marrow transplants came from related graft donors, with transient mixed chimerism. Assay used: immunoSEQ multiplex PCR; TCRdb lists only in-frame clones, some missing. The table includes tens of thousands of clones, about 91% detected once. Study results and limitations: In tolerant patients, donor-specific Tregs outgrew total Tregs, suggesting antigen-driven expansion.

Sequencing used CD4+ T cells from blood (PBMCs), obtained 24 months after the transplant. The rearrangement joins TRBV7-9 to TRBJ1-1; 8 bases map to TRBD1. The receptor's source is a human patient who received a combined kidney and bone marrow transplant. Some T cells may have come from the graft donor. The CDR3 region has the DNA TGTGCCAGCAGCCCACAGGGCAGGGGGCGAGGTGAAGCTTTCTTT. This codes for CASSPQGRGRGEAFF.